This TCR beta chain originates from a study of control samples from healthy donors and cancer patients. This clone has a handful of counts. Produced via immunoSEQ multiplex PCR; TCRdb's table is partial and in-frame only. The sample carries about 120,000 clones, around nine tenths recorded once. Germline loops: CDR1 SGHNT, CDR2 YYREEE (reference sequence). The CDR3 loop spans 14 amino acids. The V gene end was trimmed by 0 bases and the J gene end by 2 bases; junction bases not matched to a gene: 1. The sequencing sample was made of blood. The chain joins TRBV5-4 to TRBJ2-7; TRBD2 agrees at 8 bases. This TCR was sampled from a woman in her 70s in good health. The CDR3 is CASSLERGPYEQYF. The CDR3 nucleotides are TGTGCCAGCAGCTTGGAGCGGGGGCCCTACGAGCAGTACTTC.